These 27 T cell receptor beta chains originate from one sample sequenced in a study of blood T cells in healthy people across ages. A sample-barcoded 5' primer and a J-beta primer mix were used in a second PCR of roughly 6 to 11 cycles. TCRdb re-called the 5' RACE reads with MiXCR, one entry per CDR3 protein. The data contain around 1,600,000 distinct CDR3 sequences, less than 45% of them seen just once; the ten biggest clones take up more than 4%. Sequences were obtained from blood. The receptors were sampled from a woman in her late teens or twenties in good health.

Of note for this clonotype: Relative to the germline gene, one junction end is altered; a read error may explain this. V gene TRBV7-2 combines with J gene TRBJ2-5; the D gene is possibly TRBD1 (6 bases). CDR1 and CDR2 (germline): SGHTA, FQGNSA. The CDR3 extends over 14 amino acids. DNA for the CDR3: TGTGCCAGCAGCCCAAGCAGGGGCCAAGAGACCCGGTACTTC. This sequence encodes CASSPSRGQETRYF.

In DNA, the CDR3 is TGTGCCAGCAGCCCAGGGGCTAGCGGGGGGTTCACAGATACGCAGTATTTT. It yields the protein CASSPGASGGFTDTQYF. V and J are TRBV7-2 and TRBJ2-3; the match to TRBD2 covers 11 bases. The V and J ends lost 5 bases and 2 bases, in that order; junction bases with no gene match: 9. Germline V lookup: CDR1 SGHTA, CDR2 FQGNSA. CDR3 length equals 17 residues.

The CDR3 is CASSLVAGVRDNEQFF. Written as DNA, the CDR3 is TGTGCCAGCAGCTTAGTAGCGGGAGTAAGGGACAATGAGCAGTTCTTC. The chain carries TRBV7-9 and TRBJ2-1, with TRBD2 identical over 9 bases. The CDR3 contains 16 residues. The germline gives CDR1 SEHNR, CDR2 FQNEAQ (reference sequence). The trim removed 1 base at V and 5 bases at J, leaving 6 bases unmatched.

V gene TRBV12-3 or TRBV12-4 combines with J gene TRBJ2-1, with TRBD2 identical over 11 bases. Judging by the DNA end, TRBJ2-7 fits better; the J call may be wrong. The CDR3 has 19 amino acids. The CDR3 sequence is CASSTSIRLAGSTYNEQYF. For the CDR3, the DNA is TGTGCCAGCAGTACTTCCATACGACTAGCGGGAAGCACCTACAATGAGCAGTACTTC.

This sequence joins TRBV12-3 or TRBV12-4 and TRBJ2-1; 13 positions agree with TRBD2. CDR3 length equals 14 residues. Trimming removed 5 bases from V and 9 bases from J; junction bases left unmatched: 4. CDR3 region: CASSPRTSGGEQFF. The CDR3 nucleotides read TGTGCCAGCAGTCCCAGGACTAGCGGGGGTGAGCAGTTCTTC.

DNA for the CDR3: TGTGCCAGCAGCTTATCGGCGGGACAGGGGTACGGCTACACCTTC. Translation: CASSLSAGQGYGYTF. This chain joins TRBV11-2 and TRBJ1-2; 10 bases are shared with TRBD1. This CDR3 has 15 residues. The V and J ends lost 2 bases and 8 bases, in that order; junction bases with no gene match: 8. The V gene's germline CDR1 is SGHAT and CDR2 FQNNGV. The whole variable domain, filled in from reference TRBV11-2 and TRBJ1-2, reads EAGVAQSPRYKIIEKRQSVAFWCNPISGHATLYWYQQILGQGPKLLIQFQNNGVVDDSQLPKDRFSAERLKGVDSTLKIQPAKLEDSAVYLCASSLSAGQGYGYTFGSGTRLTVV.

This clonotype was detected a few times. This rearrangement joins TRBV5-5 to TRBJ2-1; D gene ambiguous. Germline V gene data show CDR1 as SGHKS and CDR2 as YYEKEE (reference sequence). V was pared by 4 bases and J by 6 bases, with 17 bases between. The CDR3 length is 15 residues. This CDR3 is CASSPPQTPLNEQFF. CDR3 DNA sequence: TGTGCCAGCAGCCCCCCCCAGACCCCGCTCAATGAGCAGTTCTTC.

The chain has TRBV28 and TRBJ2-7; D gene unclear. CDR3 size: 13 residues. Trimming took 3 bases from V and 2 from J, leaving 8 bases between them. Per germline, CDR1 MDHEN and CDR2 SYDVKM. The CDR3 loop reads CASSFDTPYEQYF. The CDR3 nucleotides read TGTGCCAGCAGTTTCGACACCCCCTACGAGCAGTACTTC.

The CDR3 loop is CASSEPGATINKQFF. DNA of the CDR3: TGTGCCAGCAGCGAGCCAGGGGCGACAATTAATAAGCAGTTCTTC. V usage is TRBV9 and J usage is TRBJ2-1; D might be TRBD1 (6 bases). Trimming took off 3 bases at V and 11 bases at J, with 21 bases between the two ends. The CDR3 length is 15 residues. Germline V CDR1 and CDR2: SGDLS, YYNGEE.

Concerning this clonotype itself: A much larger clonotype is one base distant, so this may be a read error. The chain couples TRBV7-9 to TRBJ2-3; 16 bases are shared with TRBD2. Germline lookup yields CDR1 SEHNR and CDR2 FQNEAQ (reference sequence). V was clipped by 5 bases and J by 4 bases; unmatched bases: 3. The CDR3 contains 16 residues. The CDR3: CASSPGLAGGPDTQYF. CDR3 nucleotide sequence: TGTGCCAGCAGCCCGGGACTAGCGGGAGGGCCAGATACGCAGTATTTT. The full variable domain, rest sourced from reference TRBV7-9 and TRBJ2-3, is DTGVSQNPRHKITKRGQNVTFRCDPISEHNRLYWYRQTLGQGPEFLTYFQNEAQLEKSRLLSDRFSAERPKGSFSTLEIQRTEQGDSAMYLCASSPGLAGGPDTQYFGPGTRLTVL.

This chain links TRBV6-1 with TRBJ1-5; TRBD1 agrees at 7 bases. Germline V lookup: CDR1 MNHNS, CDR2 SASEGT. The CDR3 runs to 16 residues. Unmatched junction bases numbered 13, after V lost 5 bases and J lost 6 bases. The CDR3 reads CASSLRNDRESQPQHF. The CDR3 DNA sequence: TGTGCCAGCAGTTTGAGAAATGACAGGGAGTCTCAGCCCCAGCATTTT.

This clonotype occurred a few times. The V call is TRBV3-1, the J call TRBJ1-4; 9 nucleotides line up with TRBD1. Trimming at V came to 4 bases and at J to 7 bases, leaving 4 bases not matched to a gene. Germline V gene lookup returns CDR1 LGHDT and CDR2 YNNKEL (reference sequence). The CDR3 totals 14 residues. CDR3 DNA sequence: TGTGCCAGCAGCCCGGGACAGGGATTTGAAAAACTGTTTTTT. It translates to CASSPGQGFEKLFF.

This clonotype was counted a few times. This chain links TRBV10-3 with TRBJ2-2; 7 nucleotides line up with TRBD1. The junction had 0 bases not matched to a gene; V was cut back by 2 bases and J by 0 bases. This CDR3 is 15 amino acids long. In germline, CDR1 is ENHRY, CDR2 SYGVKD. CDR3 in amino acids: CAISEGQANTGELFF. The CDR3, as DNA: TGTGCCATCAGTGAGGGACAGGCGAACACCGGGGAGCTGTTTTTT.

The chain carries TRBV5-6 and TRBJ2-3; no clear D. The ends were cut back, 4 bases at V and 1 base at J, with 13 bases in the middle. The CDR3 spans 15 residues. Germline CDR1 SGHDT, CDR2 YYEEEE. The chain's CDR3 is CASSGEDLGTDTQYF. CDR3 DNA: TGTGCCAGCAGCGGAGAAGATCTCGGCACAGATACGCAGTATTTT.

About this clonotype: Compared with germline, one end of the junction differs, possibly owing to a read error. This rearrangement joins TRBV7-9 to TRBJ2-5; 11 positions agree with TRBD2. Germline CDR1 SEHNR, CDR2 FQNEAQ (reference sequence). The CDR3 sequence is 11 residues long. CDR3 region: CLAGGSRDQYF. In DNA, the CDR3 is TGCCTAGCGGGGGGATCAAGAGACCAGTACTTC.

For the CDR3, the DNA is TGTGCCAGCAGTTACTCGGGACAAATCACTGAAGCTTTCTTT. Translated: CASSYSGQITEAFF. The chain has TRBV6-5 and TRBJ1-1, with D perhaps matching TRBD1 (6 bases). With 0 bases removed from V and 4 bases from J, the gap between germline ends came to 9 bases. Germline V CDR1 and CDR2: MNHEY, SVGAGI. The CDR3 runs 14 residues.

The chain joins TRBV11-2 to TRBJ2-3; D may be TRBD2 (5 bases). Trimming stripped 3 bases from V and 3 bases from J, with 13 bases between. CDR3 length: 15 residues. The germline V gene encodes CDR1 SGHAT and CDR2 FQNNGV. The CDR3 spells CASSFRGSGTDTQYF. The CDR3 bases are TGTGCCAGCAGCTTTCGAGGGAGTGGTACAGATACGCAGTATTTT.

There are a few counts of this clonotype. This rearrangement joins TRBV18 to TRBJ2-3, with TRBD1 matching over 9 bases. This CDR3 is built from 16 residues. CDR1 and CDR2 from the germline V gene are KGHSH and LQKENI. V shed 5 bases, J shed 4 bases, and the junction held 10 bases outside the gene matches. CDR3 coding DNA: TGTGCCAGCTCAACTCCCGGGACAGGGCTCCCAGATACGCAGTATTTT. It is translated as CASSTPGTGLPDTQYF. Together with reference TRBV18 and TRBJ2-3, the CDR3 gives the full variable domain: NAGVMQNPRHLVRRRGQEARLRCSPMKGHSHVYWYRQLPEEGLKFMVYLQKENIIDESGMPKERFSAEFPKEGPSILRIQQVVRGDSAAYFCASSTPGTGLPDTQYFGPGTRLTVL.

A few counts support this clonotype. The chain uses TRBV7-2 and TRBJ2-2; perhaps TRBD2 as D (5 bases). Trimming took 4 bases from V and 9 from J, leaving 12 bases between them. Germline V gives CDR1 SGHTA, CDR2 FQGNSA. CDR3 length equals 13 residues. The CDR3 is CASSSSDYRELFF. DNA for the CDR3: TGTGCCAGCAGCTCGTCCGACTATAGGGAGCTGTTTTTT.

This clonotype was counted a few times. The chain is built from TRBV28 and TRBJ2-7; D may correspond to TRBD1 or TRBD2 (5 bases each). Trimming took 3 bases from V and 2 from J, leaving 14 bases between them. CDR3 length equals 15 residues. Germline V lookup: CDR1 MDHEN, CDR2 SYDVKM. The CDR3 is CASSFAGTGAYEQYF. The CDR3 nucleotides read TGTGCCAGCAGTTTTGCAGGGACGGGCGCCTACGAGCAGTACTTC.

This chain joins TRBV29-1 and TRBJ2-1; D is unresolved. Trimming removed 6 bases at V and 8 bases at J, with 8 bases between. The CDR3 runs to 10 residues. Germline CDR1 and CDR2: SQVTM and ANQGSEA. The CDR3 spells CSVATYEQFF. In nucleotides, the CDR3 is TGCAGCGTGGCGACCTATGAGCAGTTCTTC.

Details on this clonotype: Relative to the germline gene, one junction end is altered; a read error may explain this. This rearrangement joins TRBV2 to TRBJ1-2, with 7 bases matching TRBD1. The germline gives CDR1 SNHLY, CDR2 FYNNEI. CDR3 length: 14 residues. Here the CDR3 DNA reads TGTGCCAGCAGTGAAGCAGGGGGCCTCTATGGCTACATCTTC. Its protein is CASSEAGGLYGYIF.

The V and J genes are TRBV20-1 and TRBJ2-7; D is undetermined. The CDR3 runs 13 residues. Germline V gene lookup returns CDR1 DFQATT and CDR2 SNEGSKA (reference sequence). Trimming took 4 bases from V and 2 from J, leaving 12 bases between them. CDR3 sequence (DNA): TGCAGTGCTACAGCCAGGAAACCCTACGAGCAGTACTTC. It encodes CSATARKPYEQYF.

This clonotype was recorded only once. CDR3 in amino acids: CASSPLSRGSLEDSPLHF. The DNA of the CDR3 is TGTGCCAGCAGCCCCCTCTCCCGGGGCAGCCTCGAAGATTCACCCCTCCACTTT. The chain carries TRBV28 and TRBJ1-6; D is perhaps TRBD1 (5 bases). The V gene's germline CDR1 is MDHEN and CDR2 SYDVKM. V shed 6 bases and J shed 8 bases, with 26 bases lying between them. This CDR3 has 18 residues.

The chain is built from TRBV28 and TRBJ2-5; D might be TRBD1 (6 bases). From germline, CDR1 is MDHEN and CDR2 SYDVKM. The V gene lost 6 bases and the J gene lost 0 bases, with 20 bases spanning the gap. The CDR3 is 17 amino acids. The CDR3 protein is CASSLSGTSPYQETQYF. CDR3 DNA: TGTGCCAGCAGCCTATCAGGGACATCCCCGTACCAAGAGACCCAGTACTTC.

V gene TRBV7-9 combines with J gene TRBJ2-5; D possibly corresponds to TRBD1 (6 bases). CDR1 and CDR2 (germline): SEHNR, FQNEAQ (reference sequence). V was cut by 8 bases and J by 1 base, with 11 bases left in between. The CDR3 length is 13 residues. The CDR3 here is CASCQGLQETQYF. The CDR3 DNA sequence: TGTGCCAGCTGTCAGGGGCTCCAAGAGACCCAGTACTTC.

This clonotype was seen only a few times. Here the CDR3 DNA reads TGTGCCAGCAGTCCCCTGCTAGCATACAATGAGCAGTTCTTC. It is translated as CASSPLLAYNEQFF. This chain joins TRBV27 and TRBJ2-1, with a possible D match to TRBD2 (5 bases). Trimming shortened V by 5 bases and J by 4 bases, and 12 bases separated the two germline ends. This CDR3 comprises 14 residues. CDR1 is MNHEY and CDR2 is SMNVEV in the germline V gene (reference sequence).